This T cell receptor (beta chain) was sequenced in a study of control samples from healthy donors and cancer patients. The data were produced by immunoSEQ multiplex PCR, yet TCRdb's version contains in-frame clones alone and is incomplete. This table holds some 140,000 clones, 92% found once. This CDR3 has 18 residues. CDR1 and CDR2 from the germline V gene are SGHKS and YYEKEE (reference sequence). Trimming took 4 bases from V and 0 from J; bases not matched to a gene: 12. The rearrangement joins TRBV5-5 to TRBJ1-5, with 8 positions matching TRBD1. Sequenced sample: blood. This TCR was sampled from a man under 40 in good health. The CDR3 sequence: CASSVDREFPASNQPQHF. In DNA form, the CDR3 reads TGTGCCAGCAGCGTGGACAGGGAGTTTCCAGCTAGCAATCAGCCCCAGCATTTT.